This T cell receptor (beta chain) was recorded in a study of Ad26.COV2.S vaccination and SARS-CoV-2 variants. In germline, CDR1 is LNHNV, CDR2 YYDKDF (reference sequence). This CDR3 spans 13 amino acids. V lost 3 bases to trimming and J lost 7 bases; unmatched junction nucleotides: 3. Generated by immunoSEQ multiplex PCR, the TCRdb table keeps only in-frame clones and is missing some. The sample yields 250,000 or so clones, roughly nine tenths seen once. The treatment is: 15 to 20 received Ad26.COV2.S at low or high dose, single or two shots; about 5 received placebo; per-sample allocation not given. Following the first vaccine or placebo injection, samples were taken on day 63.

This specimen was peripheral blood, taken in a trial of Ad26.COV2.S vaccine versus placebo. This clonotype originated in a person aged 18-65 years who received the Ad26.COV2.S COVID-19 vaccine or a placebo. The chain has TRBV15 and TRBJ2-1, with 7 bases identical to TRBD2. CDR3 residues: CATSSRRGNEQFF. Written as DNA, the CDR3 is TGTGCCACCAGCAGCCGGCGGGGGAATGAGCAGTTCTTC.